Below are 16 T cell receptor beta chains sequenced from a single sample in a study of blood T cell repertoires in COVID-19. Some clones are missing from TCRdb's copy, which holds only in-frame ones; the method was immunoSEQ multiplex PCR. The top ten clones hold approximately 9% of a sample with about 140,000 clones, roughly 80% of them seen once. Sequenced: peripheral blood. Every receptor here comes from a woman aged 45-65 years with active or convalescent COVID-19.

The chain couples TRBV30 to TRBJ1-4; 7 nucleotides match TRBD1. Germline lookup yields CDR1 GTSNPN and CDR2 SVGIG (reference sequence). The CDR3 covers 15 residues. V trimming: 0 bases; J trimming: 11 bases; junction bases outside the gene matches: 12. The CDR3 sequence is CAWSVGGVGPSKLFF. CDR3 sequence (DNA): TGTGCCTGGAGTGTAGGGGGCGTCGGCCCCTCGAAACTGTTTTTT.

The rearrangement joins TRBV15 to TRBJ1-2; unclear D gene. Germline lookup yields CDR1 LNHNV and CDR2 YYDKDF (reference sequence). CDR3 length: 14 residues. Trimming took off 0 bases at V and 8 bases at J, with 13 bases between the two ends. CDR3 sequence reads: CATSRDKRGGGYTF. The CDR3 DNA is TGTGCCACCAGCAGAGATAAGAGAGGAGGCGGCTACACCTTC. Together with reference TRBV15 and TRBJ1-2, the CDR3 gives the full variable domain: DAMVIQNPRYQVTQFGKPVTLSCSQTLNHNVMYWYQQKSSQAPKLLFHYYDKDFNNEADTPDNFQSRRPNTSFCFLDIRSPGLGDTAMYLCATSRDKRGGGYTFGSGTRLTVV.

V and J are TRBV10-3 and TRBJ1-1; D ambiguous. The V gene's germline CDR1 is ENHRY and CDR2 SYGVKD. CDR3 length equals 12 residues. The germline V and J ends were trimmed by 2 bases and 7 bases, with 8 bases remaining between them. CDR3 sequence (DNA): TGTGCCATCAGTGAGACAACCCTTGAAGCTTTCTTT. Amino acid sequence: CAISETTLEAFF.

The rearrangement uses TRBV18 and TRBJ1-5; 12 nucleotides align to TRBD1. CDR1 KGHSH and CDR2 LQKENI come from the germline V gene. The CDR3 sequence is 15 residues long. J was trimmed by 6 bases and V by 3 bases; bases with no gene match: 3. The CDR3: CASSPGQGASQPQHF. The CDR3 region has the DNA TGTGCCAGCTCACCGGGACAGGGGGCGAGTCAGCCCCAGCATTTT.

The chain employs TRBV11-2 and TRBJ1-6; D uncertain. Germline values: CDR1 SGHAT, CDR2 FQNNGV. CDR3 length equals 17 residues. V was shortened by 0 bases and J by 6 bases, with 15 bases between the two germline ends. CDR3 nucleotide sequence: TGTGCCAGCAGCTTAGATCCCCCCTCCATACTTAATTCACCCCTCCACTTT. Protein sequence: CASSLDPPSILNSPLHF.

The chain carries TRBV27 and TRBJ2-7; the D gene is possibly TRBD2 (5 bases). Germline V gene sequence: CDR1 MNHEY, CDR2 SMNVEV (reference sequence). The CDR3 has 13 amino acids. V was pared by 3 bases and J by 3 bases, with 9 bases between. CDR3 in amino acids: CASSFGLNYEQYF. The CDR3 DNA sequence: TGTGCCAGCAGTTTTGGACTTAACTACGAGCAGTACTTC.

A few counts support this clone. This rearrangement joins TRBV11-1 to TRBJ2-4; no reliable D call. Germline V gene sequence: CDR1 SGHAT, CDR2 FQDESV (reference sequence). This CDR3 contains 12 residues. V gave up 1 base and J gave up 9 bases, with 7 bases separating them. CDR3 sequence reads: CASSLVVGIQYF. The DNA of the CDR3 is TGTGCCAGCAGCTTAGTAGTTGGCATTCAGTACTTC.

The V gene is TRBV5-1, the J gene TRBJ2-1; 9 bases fit TRBD1. After removal of 1 base from V and 6 bases from J, the junction contained 5 bases not matched to a gene. There are 15 residues in the CDR3. Germline V gene sequence: CDR1 SGHRS, CDR2 YFSETQ. CDR3 coding DNA: TGCGCCAGCAGCTTGCCCGGGACAGGGACCAATGAGCAGTTCTTC. It encodes CASSLPGTGTNEQFF.

The gene calls are TRBV4-3 and TRBJ2-3; TRBD2 matches 11 bases. This CDR3 is built from 16 residues. Germline V gives CDR1 LGHNA, CDR2 YSLEER. J lost 5 bases, V lost 0 bases, and 4 bases had no gene match. The CDR3 DNA is TGCGCCAGCAGCCAAGAGGCTAGCGGGGGGAGAGATACGCAGTATTTT. Amino acids: CASSQEASGGRDTQYF.

The V gene is TRBV7-3, the J gene TRBJ2-7; 9 nucleotides line up with TRBD1. V was pared by 4 bases and J by 6 bases, with 7 bases of the junction left unmatched. CDR3 length: 14 amino acids. Germline V lookup: CDR1 SGHTA, CDR2 FQGTGA. Here the CDR3 reads CASSSAGQGSEQYF. CDR3 coding DNA: TGTGCCAGCAGCTCAGCGGGACAGGGTTCCGAGCAGTACTTC. Complete variable domain (other parts from reference TRBV7-3 and TRBJ2-7): GAGVSQTPSNKVTEKGKYVELRCDPISGHTALYWYRQSLGQGPEFLIYFQGTGAADDSGLPNDRFFAVRPEGSVSTLKIQRTERGDSAVYLCASSSAGQGSEQYFGPGTRLTVT.

This sequence joins TRBV25-1 and TRBJ1-1, with TRBD1 as a possible D gene (5 bases). Germline V CDR1 and CDR2: MGHDK, SYGVNS. Trimming shortened V by 7 bases and J by 4 bases, and 13 bases separated the two germline ends. The CDR3 is made up of 13 amino acids. In DNA, the CDR3 is TGTGCCAGCAAGATATCCCAGGGCACTGAAGCTTTCTTT. Protein sequence: CASKISQGTEAFF.

This clone has just a few counts. The chain uses TRBV9 and TRBJ2-1; D is uncertain. Trimming removed 4 bases from V and 8 bases from J, with 16 bases in between. This CDR3 comprises 14 residues. From germline, CDR1 is SGDLS and CDR2 YYNGEE. The CDR3 loop is CASSPYLARDEQFF. CDR3 nucleotides: TGTGCCAGCAGCCCCTACCTCGCACGCGATGAGCAGTTCTTC.

The rearrangement joins TRBV6-1 to TRBJ2-7; TRBD2 matches at 7 bases. The length of the CDR3 is 16 residues. V was clipped by 2 bases and J by 2 bases; unmatched bases: 9. CDR1 is MNHNS, CDR2 SASEGT, per germline. The CDR3 loop reads CASSESDGRWTYEQYF. The CDR3 DNA follows: TGTGCCAGCAGTGAATCAGACGGGAGGTGGACCTACGAGCAGTACTTC.

This clone is a singleton in its sample. The chain couples TRBV15 to TRBJ2-2; D uncertain. The CDR3 has 16 residues. V shed 0 bases and J shed 0 bases, with 8 bases lying between them. The germline CDR1 and CDR2 sequences are LNHNV and YYDKDF (reference sequence). CDR3 sequence: CATSRDPLTNTGELFF. CDR3 coding DNA: TGTGCCACCAGCAGAGATCCCCTAACGAACACCGGGGAGCTGTTTTTT.

This chain connects TRBV5-1 to TRBJ1-1; TRBD1 matches at 8 bases. Losses at the gene ends were 3 bases for V and 5 bases for J; bases not matched to a gene: 9. The CDR3 sequence is 15 residues long. Germline values: CDR1 SGHRS, CDR2 YFSETQ. CDR3 protein: CASSSAAGGGTEAFF. CDR3 nucleotides: TGCGCCAGCAGCTCCGCGGCAGGGGGCGGGACTGAAGCTTTCTTT.

This chain joins TRBV6-1 and TRBJ2-7; D possibly corresponds to TRBD1 (5 bases). Germline CDR1 MNHNS, CDR2 SASEGT. Between the trimmed V and J ends, which lost 3 bases and 4 bases, there was a span of 13 bases. This CDR3 spans 14 amino acids. The CDR3, as DNA: TGTGCCAGCAGTGACAGGGTGCGGAAATACGAGCAGTACTTC. It specifies CASSDRVRKYEQYF.